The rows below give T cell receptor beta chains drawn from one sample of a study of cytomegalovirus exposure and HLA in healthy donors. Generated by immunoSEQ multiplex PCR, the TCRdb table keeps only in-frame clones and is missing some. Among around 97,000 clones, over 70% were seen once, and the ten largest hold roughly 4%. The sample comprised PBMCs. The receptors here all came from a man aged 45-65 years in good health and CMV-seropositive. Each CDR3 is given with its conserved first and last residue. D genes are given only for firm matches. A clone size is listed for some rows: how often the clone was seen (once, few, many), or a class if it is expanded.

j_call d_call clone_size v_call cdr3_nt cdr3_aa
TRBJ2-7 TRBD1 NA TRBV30 TGTGCCTGGAGTCCCCTGGACAGGTGGGACGAGCAGTACTTC CAWSPLDRWDEQYF
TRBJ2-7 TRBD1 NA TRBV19 TGTGCCAGTAGCCCGGGACAGGGGGCGGGCGAGCAGTACTTC CASSPGQGAGEQYF
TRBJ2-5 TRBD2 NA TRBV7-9 TGTGCCAGCAGCTCAAGGCGGTCTAGCGGGAAAGAAGAGACCCAGTACTTC CASSSRRSSGKEETQYF
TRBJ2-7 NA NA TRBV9 TGTGCCAGCAGCGTAGGGGCCGGGGGGCTTAACTACGAGCAGTACTTC CASSVGAGGLNYEQYF
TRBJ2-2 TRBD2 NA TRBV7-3 TGTGCCAGCAGCCCCCGCGCGGGAGTGGGCGGGGAGCTGTTTTTT CASSPRAGVGGELFF
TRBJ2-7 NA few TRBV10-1 TGCGCCAGCCTCAAGAACCCGGCGGCTGATGCTGCTTACGAGCAGTACTTC CASLKNPAADAAYEQYF
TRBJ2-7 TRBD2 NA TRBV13 TGTGCCAGCAGCTTAGGGCTAGCGGGAGTAGTCGAGCAGTACTTC CASSLGLAGVVEQYF
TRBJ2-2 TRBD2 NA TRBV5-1 TGCGCCAGCAGCTTGGCCACTAGCGCGGGGACCGGGGAGCTGTTTTTT CASSLATSAGTGELFF
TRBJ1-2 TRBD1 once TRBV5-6 TGTGCCAGCAGCTCGAGACAGGGCGGATTGGGCTACACCTTC CASSSRQGGLGYTF
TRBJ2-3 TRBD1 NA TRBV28 TGTGCCAGCGGCCCACAGGGACAGGGGATAGATACGCAGTATTTT CASGPQGQGIDTQYF
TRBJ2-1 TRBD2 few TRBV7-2 TGTGCCAGCAGCTTAGCCTCCGGGGGGGGCTGGAATGAGCAGTTCTTC CASSLASGGGWNEQFF
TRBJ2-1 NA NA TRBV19 TGTGCCAGTAGTCCCGGTACGCGTTTTTATAATGAGCAGTTCTTC CASSPGTRFYNEQFF
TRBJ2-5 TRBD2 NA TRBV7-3 TGTGCCAGCAGCCTAGACGGGACTAGCGGGAGGCAAGAGACCCAGTACTTC CASSLDGTSGRQETQYF
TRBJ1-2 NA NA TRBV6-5 TGTGCCAGCAGTAATACAGGACACATCTATGGCTACACCTTC CASSNTGHIYGYTF
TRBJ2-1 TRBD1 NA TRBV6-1 TGTGCCAGCAGTGAAGTCAGGGGGAACAATGAGCAGTTCTTC CASSEVRGNNEQFF
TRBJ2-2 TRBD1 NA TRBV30 TGTGCCAGAGACAGGGTTAGGGACACCGGGGAGCTGTTTTTT CARDRVRDTGELFF
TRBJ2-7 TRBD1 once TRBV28 TGTGCCAGCAGTTTATTTCGGACAGGTTCCTACGAGCAGTACTTC CASSLFRTGSYEQYF
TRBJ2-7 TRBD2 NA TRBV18 TGTGCCAGCTCACTCACCGGGACTACTACCCACGAGCAGTACTTC CASSLTGTTTHEQYF
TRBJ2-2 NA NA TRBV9 TGTGCCAGCAGCGCAAGGACTGGGGACACCGGGGAGCTGTTTTTT CASSARTGDTGELFF
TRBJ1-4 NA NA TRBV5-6 TGTGCCAGCAGCAAGCGGGACCGTTGGGAGGAAAAACTGTTTTTT CASSKRDRWEEKLFF
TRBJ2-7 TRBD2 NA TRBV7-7 TGTGCCAGCAGCTTAGCTAGCGGGAGTACCTACGAGCAGTACTTC CASSLASGSTYEQYF
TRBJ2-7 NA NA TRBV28 TGTGCCAGCAGTCTCTACTCGCGGCCGACCTACGAGCAGTACTTC CASSLYSRPTYEQYF
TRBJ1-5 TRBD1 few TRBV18 TGTGCCAGCTCACCACCGGGACAGAATCAGCCCCAGCATTTT CASSPPGQNQPQHF
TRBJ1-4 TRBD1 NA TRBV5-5 TGTGCCAGCAGCTTGGCCGGACAGGGGATATTCGAAAAACTGTTTTTT CASSLAGQGIFEKLFF
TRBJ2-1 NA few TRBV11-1 TGTGCCAGCAGCCTCGGAAGGGGCTCGGTTGAGCAGTTCTTC CASSLGRGSVEQFF
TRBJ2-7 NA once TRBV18 TGTGCCAGCTCACCAAGCCTAGCAAGCGAGCAGTACTTC CASSPSLASEQYF
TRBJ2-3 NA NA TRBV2 TGTGCCAGCAGCGCCATAGCGATCTCGGATACGCAGTATTTT CASSAIAISDTQYF
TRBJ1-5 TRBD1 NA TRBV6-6 TGTGCCAGCAGCCCAGGGGGTAGAAATCAGCCCCAGCATTTT CASSPGGRNQPQHF
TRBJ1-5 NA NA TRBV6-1 TGTGCCAGCAGTGCTGAGTTTGGTCAGCCCCAGCATTTT CASSAEFGQPQHF
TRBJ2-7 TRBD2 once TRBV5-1 TGCGCCAGCAGCATGGGACTAGCGGGGAACTACGAGCAGTACTTC CASSMGLAGNYEQYF
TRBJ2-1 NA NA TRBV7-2 TGTGCCAGCAGCCCAGTCGATGAGCAGTTCTTC CASSPVDEQFF
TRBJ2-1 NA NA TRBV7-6 TGTGCCAGCAGCACCCGGACAGGAGCGGGCGGCGCCTCCTACAATGAGCAGTTCTTC CASSTRTGAGGASYNEQFF
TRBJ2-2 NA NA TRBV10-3 TGTGCCATCAGTGAGTTGTCGGTAGGGGCTGCCGGGGAGCTGTTTTTT CAISELSVGAAGELFF
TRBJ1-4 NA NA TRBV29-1 TGCAGCGTTTGTGAGGTTCTAAATGAAAAACTGTTTTTT CSVCEVLNEKLFF
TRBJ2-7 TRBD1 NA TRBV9 TGTGCCAGCAGCGTAGAGGACAGGGTTTGGAGGGACTCCTACGAGCAGTACTTC CASSVEDRVWRDSYEQYF
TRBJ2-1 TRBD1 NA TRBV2 TGTGCCAGCAGTCAGGGGGATATAAGCTACAATGAGCAGTTCTTC CASSQGDISYNEQFF
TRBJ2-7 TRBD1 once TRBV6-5 TGTGCCAGCAGAACCCCGGGACAGGGGTTATACGAGCAGTACTTC CASRTPGQGLYEQYF
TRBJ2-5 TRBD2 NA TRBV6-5 TGTGCCAGCAGTTACGGAGTAGCGGGGTGGGAGACCCAGTACTTC CASSYGVAGWETQYF
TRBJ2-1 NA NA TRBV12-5 TGTGCTAGTGGTTTGGGACTAGGGGAAAACTACAATGAGCAGTTCTTC CASGLGLGENYNEQFF
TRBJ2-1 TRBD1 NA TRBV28 TGTGCCAGCAGTCTCTTACAGGGGGGTCGGTTCTTC CASSLLQGGRFF